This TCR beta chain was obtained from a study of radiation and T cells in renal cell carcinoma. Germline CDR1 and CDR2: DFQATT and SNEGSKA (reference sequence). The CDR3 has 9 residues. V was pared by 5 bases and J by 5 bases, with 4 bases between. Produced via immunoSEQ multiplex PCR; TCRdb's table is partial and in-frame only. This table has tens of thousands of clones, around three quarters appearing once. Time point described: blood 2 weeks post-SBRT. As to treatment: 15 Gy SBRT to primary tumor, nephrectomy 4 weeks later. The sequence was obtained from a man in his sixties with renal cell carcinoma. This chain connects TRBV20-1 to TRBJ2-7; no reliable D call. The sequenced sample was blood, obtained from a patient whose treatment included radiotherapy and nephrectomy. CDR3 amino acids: CSAPDEQYV. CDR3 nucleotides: TGCAGTGCTCCCGACGAGCAGTACGTC.